Described below is a single TCR beta chain sequence and its context. No antigen is known for it. Authors' analysis steps: Built for papillary thyroid cancer, a distant-metastasis classifier drew on CDR3 differences across clinicopathological groups. MiXCR reprocessed the PCR reads for TCRdb. In this record, the V and J calls reflect TCRdb's handling and not the investigators' own analysis. The sample consists of about 12,000 clones, roughly 31% of them appearing once. The data are from a study of metastatic and nonmetastatic thyroid tumors. For the study at large: Repertoires from malignant and benign thyroid patients were compared across blood and tumor or nodule tissue.

Study findings and constraints: Benign nodules reportedly had significantly lower TCR beta diversity than malignant thyroid tumors in blood and tumor.

Before thyroid surgery, none of the patients had received any treatment. In germline, CDR1 is DFQATT, CDR2 SNEGSKA (reference sequence). Trimming shortened V by 6 bases and J by 3 bases, and 18 bases separated the two germline ends. This CDR3 comprises 14 residues. This TCR derives from a male donor with papillary thyroid cancer or a benign thyroid nodule (not recorded which). Some clones in this sample may be carry-over from other donors' samples. The sequenced material came from tumor tissue. V usage is TRBV20-1 and J usage is TRBJ2-7; possibly TRBD2 for D (5 bases). The CDR3 here is CSAIRELGNYEQYF. The CDR3 region has the DNA TGCAGTGCCATAAGGGAACTAGGTAACTACGAGCAGTACTTC.